This T cell receptor beta chain was observed in a study of control samples from healthy donors and cancer patients. This clone was observed a few times. Germline CDR1 reads SNHLY; CDR2 reads FYNNEI. The CDR3 is 14 residues long. Trimming took 6 bases from V and 2 from J, leaving 10 bases between them. Measured with immunoSEQ multiplex PCR; TCRdb has only the in-frame clones, and not every one. The sample contains about 110,000 clones, about 80% of which appear only once. This TCR came from a man aged 18 to 29 in good health. Sequencing was performed on blood. J is TRBJ2-2 and V is TRBV2; D not resolved. CDR3 sequence reads: CASSGDGNTGELFF. DNA for the CDR3: TGTGCCAGCAGCGGAGACGGAAACACCGGGGAGCTGTTTTTT.